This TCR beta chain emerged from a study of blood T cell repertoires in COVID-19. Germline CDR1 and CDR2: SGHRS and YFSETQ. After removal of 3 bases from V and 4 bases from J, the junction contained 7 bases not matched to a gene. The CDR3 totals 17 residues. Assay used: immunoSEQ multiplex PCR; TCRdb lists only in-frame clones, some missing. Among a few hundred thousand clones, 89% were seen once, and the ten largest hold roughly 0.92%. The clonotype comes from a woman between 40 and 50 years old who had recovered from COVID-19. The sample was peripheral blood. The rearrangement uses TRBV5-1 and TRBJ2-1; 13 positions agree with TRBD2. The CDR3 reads CASSSGLAGAGYNEQFF. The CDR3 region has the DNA TGCGCCAGCAGCTCAGGACTAGCGGGAGCGGGATACAATGAGCAGTTCTTC.